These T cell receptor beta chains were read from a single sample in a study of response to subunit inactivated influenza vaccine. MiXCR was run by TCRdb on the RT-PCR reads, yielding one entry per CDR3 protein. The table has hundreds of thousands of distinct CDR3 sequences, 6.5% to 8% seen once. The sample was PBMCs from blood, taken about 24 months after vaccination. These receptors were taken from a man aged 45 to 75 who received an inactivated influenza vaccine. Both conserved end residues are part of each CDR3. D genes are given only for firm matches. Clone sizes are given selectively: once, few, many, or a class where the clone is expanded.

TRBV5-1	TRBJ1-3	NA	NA	CASSLMSGAQSTIYF	TGCGCCAGCAGCTTGATGTCCGGGGCCCAGAGCACCATATATTTT
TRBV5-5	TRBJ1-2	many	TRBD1	CASSLQGAVNYGYTF	TGTGCCAGCAGCTTGCAGGGGGCTGTTAACTATGGCTACACCTTC
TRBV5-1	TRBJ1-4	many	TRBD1	CASSSWTGDEKLFF	TGCGCCAGCAGCTCCTGGACAGGAGATGAAAAACTGTTTTTT
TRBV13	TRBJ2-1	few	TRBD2	CASSLEVSSGGDEQFF	TGTGCCAGCAGCTTAGAGGTGTCTAGCGGTGGAGATGAGCAGTTCTTC
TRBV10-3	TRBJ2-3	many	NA	CAISEVGVVADTQYF	TGTGCCATCAGTGAGGTGGGAGTTGTAGCAGATACGCAGTATTTT
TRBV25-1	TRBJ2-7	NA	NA	CASSERKTGTTSYEQYF	TGTGCCAGCAGTGAACGGAAGACCGGGACAACTTCCTACGAGCAGTACTTC
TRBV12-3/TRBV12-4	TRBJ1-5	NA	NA	CASSPGGRSSNQPQHF	TGTGCCAGCAGTCCCGGTGGGAGGAGTAGCAATCAGCCCCAGCATTTT
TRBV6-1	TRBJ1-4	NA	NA	CASKGRVNEKLFF	TGTGCCAGCAAGGGGCGAGTTAATGAAAAACTGTTTTTT
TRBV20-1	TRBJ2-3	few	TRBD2	CSASPTSGTSTDTQYF	TGCAGTGCTAGTCCCACTAGCGGAACTAGCACAGATACGCAGTATTTT
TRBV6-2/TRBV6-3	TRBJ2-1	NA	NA	CASGGSSAYNEQFF	TGTGCCAGTGGGGGCAGCTCTGCCTACAATGAGCAGTTCTTC
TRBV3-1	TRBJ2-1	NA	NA	CASSRDSHNEQFF	TGTGCCAGCAGCCGGGACTCCCACAATGAGCAGTTCTTC
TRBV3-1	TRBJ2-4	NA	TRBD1	CASSQAGTGGGNIQYF	TGTGCCAGCAGCCAAGCTGGGACAGGGGGCGGAAACATTCAGTACTTC
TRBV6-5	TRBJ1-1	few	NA	CASSSTGTEAAFF	TGTGCCAGCAGTTCTACCGGGACGGAGGCTGCTTTCTTT
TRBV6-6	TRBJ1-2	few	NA	CASSYSPQYGYTF	TGTGCCAGCAGTTACTCCCCCCAGTATGGCTACACCTTC
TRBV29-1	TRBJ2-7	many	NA	CSVTTGAYEQYF	TGCAGCGTTACTACAGGAGCCTACGAGCAGTACTTC
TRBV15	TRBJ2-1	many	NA	CATSREEENFYEQFF	TGTGCCACCAGCAGAGAGGAAGAAAACTTCTATGAGCAGTTCTTC
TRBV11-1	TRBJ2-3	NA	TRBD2	CASSPRLGQRGTSDTQYF	TGTGCCAGCAGCCCGAGGTTGGGGCAGCGGGGGACCTCAGATACGCAGTATTTT
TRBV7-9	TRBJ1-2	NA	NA	CAIDTRSYGYTF	TGTGCCATTGACACCCGATCCTATGGCTACACCTTC
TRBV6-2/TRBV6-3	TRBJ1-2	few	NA	CASTPSITVSVVGYTF	TGTGCCAGCACGCCGTCCATCACGGTTAGTGTCGTGGGCTACACCTTC
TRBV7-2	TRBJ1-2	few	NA	CASSLASGVRYGYTF	TGTGCCAGCAGCTTAGCATCGGGGGTGCGTTATGGCTACACCTTC
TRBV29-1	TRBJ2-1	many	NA	CSVSPRTDLREFF	TGCAGCGTTTCTCCTAGGACAGACCTTCGAGAGTTCTTC
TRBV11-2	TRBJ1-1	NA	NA	CASSLKYTEAFF	TGTGCCAGCAGCTTAAAGTACACTGAAGCTTTCTTT
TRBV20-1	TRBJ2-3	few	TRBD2	CSARPSGRALDTQYF	TGCAGTGCTAGACCTAGCGGGAGGGCCTTAGATACGCAGTATTTT
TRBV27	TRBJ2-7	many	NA	CASSLSPFRGVYEQYF	TGTGCCAGCAGTTTATCCCCTTTCCGTGGGGTCTACGAGCAGTACTTC
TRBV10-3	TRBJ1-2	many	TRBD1	CAISESGQGADGYTF	TGTGCCATCAGTGAGTCAGGACAGGGGGCTGACGGCTACACCTTC
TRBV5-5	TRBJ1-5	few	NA	CASSFKYLSNQPQHF	TGTGCCAGCAGCTTTAAATACCTTAGCAATCAGCCCCAGCATTTT
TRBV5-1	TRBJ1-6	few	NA	CASSLGTGRNSPLHF	TGCGCCAGCAGCTTGGGTACGGGACGAAATTCACCCCTCCACTTT
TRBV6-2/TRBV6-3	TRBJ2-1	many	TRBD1	CASRLQDRGNEQFF	TGTGCCAGCAGACTACAGGACAGGGGAAATGAGCAGTTCTTC
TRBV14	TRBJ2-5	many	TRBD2	CASSRGTSVLRGETQYF	TGTGCCAGCAGCCGAGGGACTAGCGTCCTCCGGGGGGAGACCCAGTACTTC
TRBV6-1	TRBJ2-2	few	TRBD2	CASSRLGRANTGELFF	TGTGCCAGCAGTCGATTGGGGAGGGCGAACACCGGGGAGCTGTTTTTT
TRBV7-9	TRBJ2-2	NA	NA	CASSLSHTGELFF	TGTGCCAGCAGCTTAAGTCACACCGGGGAGCTGTTTTTT
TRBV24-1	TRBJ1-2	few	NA	CATSDLHRNYGYTF	TGTGCCACCAGTGATTTGCACAGGAACTATGGCTACACCTTC
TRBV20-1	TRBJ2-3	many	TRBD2	CSAPERGAFTDTQYF	TGCAGTGCACCTGAGCGGGGGGCCTTCACAGATACGCAGTATTTT